The source of this T cell receptor beta chain is a study of T cells in Graves' hyperthyroidism and ophthalmopathy. Each diagnosis drew on symptoms, thyroxine, TRAb, thyroid ultrasound and orbital computed tomography findings. The PBMCs were taken from around 9.1 ml of fresh peripheral blood. Study conclusions and caveats: The model anticipated ophthalmopathy a median about six months pre-onset. Blood also contained most expanded thyroid clonotypes above 0.001.

This clonotype was picked up many times. Its target is not known. The TCR beta CDR3 regions underwent amplification using RNA transcripts as the source. Initially, a first-round RT-PCR of the TCR CDR3 employed the HTBI primer set. Each CDR3 protein is one row after TCRdb ran MiXCR on the multiplex PCR reads. The sample lists approximately 530,000 distinct CDR3 sequences, about 20% occurring once. The CDR3 runs 16 residues. V was pared by 3 bases and J by 6 bases, with 4 bases of the junction left unmatched. CDR1 is SGHTS, CDR2 YDEGEE, per germline. The sequenced sample consisted of blood. This TCR was sampled from a man aged 40-55 years with Graves' ophthalmopathy. The rearrangement joins TRBV5-8 to TRBJ2-1, with 15 bases aligning to TRBD2. The CDR3 DNA follows: TGTGCCAGCAGCTCCGGACTAGCGGGAGGGTTCAATGAGCAGTTCTTC. It yields the protein CASSSGLAGGFNEQFF.